A single sample gave rise to the 24 T cell receptor beta chains below, sequenced in a study of CD8 T cells in ankylosing spondylitis. No antigens are known for them. TCRdb called the 5' RACE reads again in MiXCR, with one record for every CDR3 protein. The sample consists of hundreds of thousands of distinct CDR3 sequences, 10% to 15% of them appearing once. Study conclusions and caveats: Ankylosing spondylitis blood appeared to be characterized by a TCR beta motif of under ten highly homologous variants.

The sample taken for sequencing was blood, either unsorted or a sorted T cell fraction (not recorded which). Every receptor here comes from a male donor with ankylosing spondylitis.

There are many counts of this clonotype. The chain has TRBV28 and TRBJ1-5; the match to TRBD1 covers 11 bases. The CDR3 is made up of 17 amino acids. Trimming cost V 2 bases and J 7 bases; bases outside gene matches: 10. CDR1 is MDHEN and CDR2 is SYDVKM in the germline V gene. The CDR3 spells CASSLRPGQGARQPQHF. CDR3 DNA: TGTGCCAGCAGTTTAAGACCCGGACAGGGGGCACGACAGCCCCAGCATTTT.

CDR3 sequence: CASREGENIQYF. DNA of the CDR3: TGTGCCAGCAGGGAAGGGGAGAACATTCAGTACTTC. This chain joins TRBV6-5 and TRBJ2-4; D may correspond to TRBD1 or TRBD2 (5 bases each). Germline CDR1 and CDR2: MNHEY and SVGAGI. CDR3 size: 12 residues. V was shortened by 6 bases and J by 7 bases, with 10 bases between the two germline ends.

This clonotype was found many times. The J gene is TRBJ2-1, the V gene TRBV5-5; 8 bases match TRBD1. From germline, CDR1 is SGHKS and CDR2 YYEKEE (reference sequence). Unmatched junction bases numbered 7, after V lost 5 bases and J lost 3 bases. The CDR3 extends over 15 amino acids. CDR3 DNA: TGTGCCAGCAGATTCGGCACAGGGGGCTACAATGAGCAGTTCTTC. This sequence encodes CASRFGTGGYNEQFF.

This clonotype occurred a few times. This rearrangement joins TRBV20-1 to TRBJ2-2, with 7 positions matching TRBD1. V shed 4 bases and J 3 bases; nucleotides not matched to a gene: 5. Germline loops: CDR1 DFQATT, CDR2 SNEGSKA (reference sequence). The CDR3 is 14 amino acids. CDR3 residues: CSAKFGTDTGELFF. In nucleotides, the CDR3 is TGCAGTGCTAAGTTTGGGACAGACACCGGGGAGCTGTTTTTT.

There are a few counts of this clonotype. V gene TRBV20-1 combines with J gene TRBJ2-4; D not certain. V was trimmed by 3 bases and J by 0 bases, leaving 9 bases between them. CDR1 and CDR2 from the germline V gene are DFQATT and SNEGSKA (reference sequence). The length of the CDR3 is 14 residues. Here the CDR3 DNA reads TGCAGTGCTAGCTTGAGGTTAGCCAAAAACATTCAGTACTTC. Amino acid sequence: CSASLRLAKNIQYF.

This clonotype has a handful of counts. The rearrangement uses TRBV6-5 and TRBJ2-2, with no clear D. The CDR3 totals 13 residues. V was cut by 3 bases and J by 5 bases, with 7 bases left in between. The germline V gene encodes CDR1 MNHEY and CDR2 SVGAGI. The CDR3 here is CASSYFETGELFF. The DNA of the CDR3 is TGTGCCAGCAGTTATTTTGAGACCGGGGAGCTGTTTTTT.

This clonotype was counted a few times. The chain joins TRBV4-3 to TRBJ1-2; no clear D. This CDR3 comprises 15 residues. Looked up from germline, CDR1 is LGHNA and CDR2 is YSLEER. V shed 0 bases and J shed 4 bases, with 12 bases lying between them. Here the CDR3 reads CASSQDFLQIYGYTF. The CDR3 DNA reads TGCGCCAGCAGCCAAGATTTTTTGCAGATCTATGGCTACACCTTC.

This clonotype was picked up one time. A much larger clone lies one base from this, so it may be a read error. Because the CDR3 is missing its conserved closing phenylalanine or tryptophan, this is likely a read error. V usage is TRBV11-1 and J usage is TRBJ2-1, with 12 bases aligning to TRBD2. The junction had 9 bases not matched to a gene; V was cut back by 5 bases and J by 7 bases. The CDR3 spans 16 residues. The germline gives CDR1 SGHAT, CDR2 FQDESV (reference sequence). The CDR3 DNA is TGTGCCAGCAGCCCCACGACTAGCGGGAGTACGAATGAGCAGTTCTCC. It codes for CASSPTTSGSTNEQFS.

The CDR3 DNA reads TGTGCCAGCAGTGTCATTTTACGGACAGCCTCGAACACCGGGGAGCTGTTTTTT. This translates into CASSVILRTASNTGELFF. This chain links TRBV6-4 with TRBJ2-2; weak D call: TRBD1 (6 bases). CDR1 is MRHNA and CDR2 is SNTAGT in the germline V gene. The CDR3 sequence is 18 residues long. Trimming pared 4 bases from V and 0 bases from J, leaving 18 bases between.

CDR3 protein: CSVVRGVSYGYTF. The CDR3 DNA reads TGCAGCGTTGTGAGGGGGGTCAGCTATGGCTACACCTTC. The chain is built from TRBV29-1 and TRBJ1-2, with a possible D match to TRBD1 (6 bases). The CDR3 has 13 residues. Germline V gene sequence: CDR1 SQVTM, CDR2 ANQGSEA. Trimming removed 4 bases from V and 4 bases from J, with 13 bases in between.

This clonotype was counted a few times. V is TRBV20-1 and J is TRBJ2-3; D may be TRBD2 (6 bases). The CDR3 loop spans 13 amino acids. V was cut by 6 bases and J by 8 bases, with 18 bases left in between. Germline values: CDR1 DFQATT, CDR2 SNEGSKA (reference sequence). The CDR3 sequence: CSAVRDFRATQYF. CDR3 in DNA: TGCAGTGCGGTCCGGGACTTCCGCGCTACGCAGTATTTT.

This clonotype was seen only a few times. V usage is TRBV4-1 and J usage is TRBJ1-6, with D perhaps matching TRBD1 (6 bases). CDR1 is MGHRA and CDR2 is YSYEKL in the germline V gene. The CDR3 runs to 14 residues. V dropped 1 base and J dropped 10 bases, with 11 bases sitting between them. CDR3 nucleotide sequence: TGCGCCAGCAGCCAAGTTGAGGGGGTCTCACCCCTCCACTTT. Translating gives CASSQVEGVSPLHF.

The chain carries TRBV7-2 and TRBJ1-4; perhaps TRBD1 as D (6 bases). V shed 6 bases and J shed 7 bases, with 18 bases lying between them. Germline CDR1 and CDR2: SGHTA and FQGNSA. The CDR3 loop spans 15 amino acids. The CDR3 nucleotides read TGTGCCAGCAGATCAAATATGGGGGGCAGTGAAAAACTGTTTTTT. This translates into CASRSNMGGSEKLFF.

This clonotype was counted a few times. The V and J genes are TRBV5-1 and TRBJ2-3, with D possibly matching TRBD2 (5 bases). The V end was cut by 4 bases, the J end by 0 bases, with 12 bases between. The CDR3 sequence is 15 residues long. Germline V gene lookup returns CDR1 SGHRS and CDR2 YFSETQ. The CDR3 protein is CASSLLSGSTDTQYF. As DNA, the CDR3 is TGCGCCAGCAGCCTCCTTTCGGGGAGCACAGATACGCAGTATTTT.

This clonotype has more than one count but fewer than ten. V and J are TRBV5-1 and TRBJ2-1, with 7 positions matching TRBD1. The germline V gene has CDR1 SGHRS and CDR2 YFSETQ. Trimming at V came to 0 bases and at J to 10 bases, leaving 10 bases not matched to a gene. CDR3 size: 15 residues. CDR3 amino acids: CASSLEGAGVGEQFF. The CDR3 DNA reads as TGCGCCAGCAGCTTGGAGGGGGCAGGAGTAGGAGAGCAGTTCTTC.

The V call is TRBV15, the J call TRBJ2-5; perhaps TRBD1 as D (6 bases). Deletions cut 8 bases from V and 4 bases from J, with 11 bases between. The CDR3 totals 12 residues. Germline CDR1 LNHNV, CDR2 YYDKDF (reference sequence). The CDR3 loop is CATARGRETQYF. CDR3 nucleotides: TGTGCCACCGCCAGGGGCAGAGAGACCCAGTACTTC.

The chain employs TRBV7-2 and TRBJ2-7; D possibly corresponds to TRBD1 (6 bases). CDR1 is SGHTA, CDR2 FQGNSA, per germline. Trimming shortened V by 5 bases and J by 3 bases, and 14 bases separated the two germline ends. The CDR3 is 14 residues long. CDR3 nucleotides: TGTGCCAGCAGCCACACAGGGTTCGGCTACGAGCAGTACTTC. Translated: CASSHTGFGYEQYF.

This clonotype occurred a few times. V usage is TRBV20-1 and J usage is TRBJ1-2, with unresolved D. CDR1 is DFQATT, CDR2 SNEGSKA, per germline (reference sequence). Between the trimmed V and J ends, which lost 4 bases and 1 base, there was a span of 7 bases. This CDR3 region has 12 residues. CDR3 sequence: CSAKSFNYGYTF. In DNA, the CDR3 is TGCAGTGCTAAGAGTTTTAACTATGGCTACACCTTC.

The V and J genes are TRBV20-1 and TRBJ1-1; weak D call: TRBD1 (5 bases). V lost 5 bases and J 6 bases, leaving 13 bases between the germline ends. The CDR3 runs 12 residues. In germline, CDR1 is DFQATT, CDR2 SNEGSKA (reference sequence). The CDR3 here is CSALLGVPEAFF. The CDR3 DNA reads as TGCAGTGCTCTTTTAGGGGTTCCTGAAGCTTTCTTT.

A few counts support this clonotype. This chain joins TRBV20-1 and TRBJ1-2; 8 bases map to TRBD1. Trimming at V came to 3 bases and at J to 7 bases, leaving 16 bases not matched to a gene. This CDR3 region has 16 residues. Germline assignment: CDR1 DFQATT and CDR2 SNEGSKA (reference sequence). The chain's CDR3 is CSASSPPGQAWAGYTF. The CDR3 bases are TGCAGTGCTAGTTCGCCGCCGGGACAGGCCTGGGCTGGCTACACCTTC.

In this sample, this clonotype turned up a few times. The chain recombines TRBV7-2 with TRBJ2-5, with D perhaps matching TRBD2 (5 bases). Deletions cut 3 bases from V and 7 bases from J, with 15 bases between. This CDR3 contains 14 residues. Germline V gives CDR1 SGHTA, CDR2 FQGNSA. In DNA, the CDR3 is TGTGCCAGCAGCTTGGAGGTGGTCGTAGGGACCCAGTACTTC. It translates to CASSLEVVVGTQYF. Full variable domain (remainder filled in from reference TRBV7-2 and TRBJ2-5): GAGVSQSPSNKVTEKGKDVELRCDPISGHTALYWYRQSLGQGLEFLIYFQGNSAPDKSGLPSDRFSAERTGGSVSTLTIQRTQQEDSAVYLCASSLEVVVGTQYFGPGTRLLVL.

This clonotype was observed a few times. The chain links TRBV20-1 to TRBJ2-2; tentatively, D is TRBD2 (5 bases). V was shortened by 0 bases and J by 5 bases, with 10 bases between the two germline ends. Germline values: CDR1 DFQATT, CDR2 SNEGSKA (reference sequence). The CDR3 contains 14 residues. The CDR3 is CSARDRRGTGELFF. The CDR3 region has the DNA TGCAGTGCTAGAGACAGACGAGGGACCGGGGAGCTGTTTTTT.

A few counts support this clonotype. The rearrangement joins TRBV18 to TRBJ2-5; 10 nucleotides match TRBD1. J lost 6 bases, V lost 0 bases, and 1 base had no gene match. Germline V CDR1 and CDR2: KGHSH, LQKENI. The CDR3 runs to 14 residues. As DNA, the CDR3 is TGTGCCAGCTCACCACCGACAGGGGGCAAGACCCAGTACTTC. Translated, it gives CASSPPTGGKTQYF.

The chain has TRBV20-1 and TRBJ1-6; D is undetermined. This CDR3 comprises 14 residues. The germline CDR1 and CDR2 sequences are DFQATT and SNEGSKA (reference sequence). Trimming cost V 0 bases and J 4 bases, with 7 bases left between them. CDR3 residues: CSARDTIYNSPLHF. The CDR3 region has the DNA TGCAGTGCTAGAGATACCATTTATAATTCACCCCTCCACTTT.